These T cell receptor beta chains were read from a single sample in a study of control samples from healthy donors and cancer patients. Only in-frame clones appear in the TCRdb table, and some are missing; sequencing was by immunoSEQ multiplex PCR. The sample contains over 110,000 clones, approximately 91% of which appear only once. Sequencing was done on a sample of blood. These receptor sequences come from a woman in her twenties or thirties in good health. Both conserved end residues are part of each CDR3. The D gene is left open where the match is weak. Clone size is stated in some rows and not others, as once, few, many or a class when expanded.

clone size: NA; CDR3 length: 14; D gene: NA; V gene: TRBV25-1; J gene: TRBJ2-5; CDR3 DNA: TGTGCCAGCAGTGAACTGACAGTTGAAGAGACCCAGTACTTC; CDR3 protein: CASSELTVEETQYF
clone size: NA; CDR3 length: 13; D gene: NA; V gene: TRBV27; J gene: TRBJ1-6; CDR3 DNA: TGTGCCAGCAGCCCACAGGGTCGGTCACCCCTCCACTTT; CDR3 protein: CASSPQGRSPLHF
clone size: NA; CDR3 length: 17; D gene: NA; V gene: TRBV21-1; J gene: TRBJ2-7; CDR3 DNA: TGTGCCAGCAGCGCCAGCCGCAAGCGGAGGGGGGCCTACGAGCAGTACTTC; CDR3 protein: CASSASRKRRGAYEQYF
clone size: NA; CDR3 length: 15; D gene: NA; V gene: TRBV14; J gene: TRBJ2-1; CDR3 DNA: TGTGCCAGCAGCCGGCTATGGACAAAAAACAATGAGCAGTTCTTC; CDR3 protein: CASSRLWTKNNEQFF
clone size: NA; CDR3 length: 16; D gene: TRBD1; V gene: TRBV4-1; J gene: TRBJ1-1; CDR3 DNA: TGCGCCAGCAGCCAAGAGACAGGGACGGGGAACACTGAAGCTTTCTTT; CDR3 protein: CASSQETGTGNTEAFF
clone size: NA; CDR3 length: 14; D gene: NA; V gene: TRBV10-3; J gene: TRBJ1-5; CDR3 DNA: TGTGCCATCAGTACGGGGAAGATCCCTCAGCCCCAGCATTTT; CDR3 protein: CAISTGKIPQPQHF
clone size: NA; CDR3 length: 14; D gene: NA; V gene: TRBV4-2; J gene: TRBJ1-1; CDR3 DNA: TGTGCCAGCAGCCCCGACGGAGAGAACACTGAAGCTTTCTTT; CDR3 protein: CASSPDGENTEAFF
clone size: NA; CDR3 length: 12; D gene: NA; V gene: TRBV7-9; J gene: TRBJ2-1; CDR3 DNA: TGTGCCAGCAGCCCCCAGTACAATGAGCAGTTCTTC; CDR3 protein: CASSPQYNEQFF
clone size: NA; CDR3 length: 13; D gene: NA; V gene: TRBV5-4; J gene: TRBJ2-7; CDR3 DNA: TGTGCCAGCAGCTCCCCGGGATACTACGAGCAGTACTTC; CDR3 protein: CASSSPGYYEQYF
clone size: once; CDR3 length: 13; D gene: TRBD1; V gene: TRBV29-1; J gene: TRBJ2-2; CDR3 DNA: TGCAGCGTAAACAGGGGTGGGACCGGGGAGCTGTTTTTT; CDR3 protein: CSVNRGGTGELFF
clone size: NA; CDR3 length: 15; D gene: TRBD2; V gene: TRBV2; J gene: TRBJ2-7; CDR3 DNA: TGTGCCAGCGCCAGGGGGACTAGCGGGAGTGGCGAGCAGTACTTC; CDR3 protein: CASARGTSGSGEQYF
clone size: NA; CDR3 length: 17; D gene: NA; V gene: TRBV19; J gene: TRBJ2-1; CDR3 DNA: TGTGCCAGTAGTCCAACATACGGGCCAGTATGGGACAATGAGCAGTTCTTC; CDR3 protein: CASSPTYGPVWDNEQFF
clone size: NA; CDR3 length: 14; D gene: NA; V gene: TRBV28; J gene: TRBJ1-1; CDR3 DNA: TGTGCCAGCAGTGTGATCAGTGTGAACACTGAAGCTTTCTTT; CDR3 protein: CASSVISVNTEAFF
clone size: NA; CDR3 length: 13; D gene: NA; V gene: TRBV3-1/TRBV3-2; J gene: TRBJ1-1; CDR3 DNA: TGTGCCAGCAGTGGACACACGAACACTGAAGCTTTCTTT; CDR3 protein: CASSGHTNTEAFF
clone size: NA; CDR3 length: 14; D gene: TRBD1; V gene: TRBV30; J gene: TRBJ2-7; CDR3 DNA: TGTGCCTGGGATCCGGGACAGAGCTCCTACGAGCAGTACTTC; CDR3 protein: CAWDPGQSSYEQYF
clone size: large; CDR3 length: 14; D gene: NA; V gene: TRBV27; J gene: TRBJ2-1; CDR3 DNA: TGTGCCAGCAGCCTACGGGACCCCTACAATGAGCAGTTCTTC; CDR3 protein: CASSLRDPYNEQFF
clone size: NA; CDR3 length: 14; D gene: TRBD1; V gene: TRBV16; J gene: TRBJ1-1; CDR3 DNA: TGTGCCAGCATTCCGAACAGGGGCGGAACTGAAGCTTTCTTT; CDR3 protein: CASIPNRGGTEAFF
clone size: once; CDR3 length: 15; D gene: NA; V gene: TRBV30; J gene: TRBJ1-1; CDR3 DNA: TGTGCCTGGAGTACCCGGGACATTGCAAACACTGAAGCTTTCTTT; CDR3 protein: CAWSTRDIANTEAFF
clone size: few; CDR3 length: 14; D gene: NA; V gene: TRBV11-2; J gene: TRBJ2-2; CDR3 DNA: TGTGCCAGCAGCACCCTTCGGCCAACCGGGGAGCTGTTTTTT; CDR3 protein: CASSTLRPTGELFF
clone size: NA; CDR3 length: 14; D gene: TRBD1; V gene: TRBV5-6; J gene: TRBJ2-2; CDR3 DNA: TGTGCCAGCAGTTGGGACAGTAACACCGGGGAGCTGTTTTTT; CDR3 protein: CASSWDSNTGELFF
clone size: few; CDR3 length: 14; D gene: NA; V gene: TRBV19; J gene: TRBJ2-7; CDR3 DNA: TGTGCCAGTAGTAACCCTCCGGGACATGAAGAGCAGTACTTC; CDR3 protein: CASSNPPGHEEQYF
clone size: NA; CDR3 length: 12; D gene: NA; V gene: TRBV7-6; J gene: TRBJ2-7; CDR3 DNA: TGTGCCAGCAGCTTAGATGGTGCCGAGCAGTACTTC; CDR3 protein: CASSLDGAEQYF
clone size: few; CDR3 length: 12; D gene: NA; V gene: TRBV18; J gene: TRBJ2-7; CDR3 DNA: TGTGCCAGCTCCGCGGCGGGCTACGAGCAGTACTTC; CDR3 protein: CASSAAGYEQYF
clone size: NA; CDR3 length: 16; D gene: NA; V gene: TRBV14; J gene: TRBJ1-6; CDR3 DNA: TGTGCCAGCAGCCAAGAAGCCAGCTCCTATAATTCACCCCTCCACTTT; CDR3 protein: CASSQEASSYNSPLHF